This is a list of T cell receptor beta chains from one sample in a study of neurological immune-mediated disorders. TCRdb re-derived calls from the 5' RACE reads in MiXCR, one entry per CDR3 protein. The data hold 55,000 to 75,000 distinct CDR3 sequences, with around 5.5% observed a single time. Material for sequencing was PBMCs. Source of these receptors: a woman aged 25 to 45 with multiple sclerosis. The CDR3 runs from the conserved cysteine through the conserved F or W. A D gene is named only where the DNA matches it firmly. Clone size, where shown, is once, few, many, or a class for clones that have expanded.

DNA: TGTGCCAGCCTCAGGACAGGGATGAACTATGGCTACACCTTC; CDR3: CASLRTGMNYGYTF; J: TRBJ1-2; size: many; D: TRBD1; V: TRBV6-2/TRBV6-3
DNA: TGTGCCAGCAGCCCACTCCAGGGCTCACCCCTCCACTTT; CDR3: CASSPLQGSPLHF; J: TRBJ1-6; size: many; D: -; V: TRBV7-2
DNA: TGCGCCAGCAGCTTGGTAGCGGGGTCTAACACCGGGGAGCTGTTTTTT; CDR3: CASSLVAGSNTGELFF; J: TRBJ2-2; size: few; D: TRBD2; V: TRBV5-1
DNA: TGTGCCAGCAGTTTGAGAAAGGGCGCCTACGAGCAGTACTTC; CDR3: CASSLRKGAYEQYF; J: TRBJ2-7; size: few; D: -; V: TRBV12-3/TRBV12-4
DNA: TGCAGTGCTAGTCGACAGGGAAACGCAGATACGCAGTATTTT; CDR3: CSASRQGNADTQYF; J: TRBJ2-3; size: many; D: TRBD1; V: TRBV20-1
DNA: TGTGCCAGCAACATGGCAGCCTCCTACGAGCAGTACTTC; CDR3: CASNMAASYEQYF; J: TRBJ2-7; size: many; D: -; V: TRBV6-1
DNA: TGTGCCAGCAGCGGGACAGTTAATGAGCAGTTCTTC; CDR3: CASSGTVNEQFF; J: TRBJ2-1; size: many; D: TRBD1; V: TRBV12-3/TRBV12-4
DNA: TGCGCCAGCAGCTCACTCCAGCGGGGGGGAGATACGCAGTATTTT; CDR3: CASSSLQRGGDTQYF; J: TRBJ2-3; size: many; D: TRBD2; V: TRBV5-1
DNA: TGTGCCACCAGCAGGGGACAGGGGGGGATCTACACCTTC; CDR3: CATSRGQGGIYTF; J: TRBJ1-2; size: many; D: TRBD1; V: TRBV15
DNA: TGCAGTGCTTCCCCGCCTAGCGTTGGGACAGATACGCAGTATTTT; CDR3: CSASPPSVGTDTQYF; J: TRBJ2-3; size: many; D: -; V: TRBV20-1
DNA: TGTGCCAGCAGCGCGGGGGCCTACAATGAGCAGTTCTTC; CDR3: CASSAGAYNEQFF; J: TRBJ2-1; size: many; D: TRBD2; V: TRBV7-3
DNA: TGTGCCAGCAGCGTAGATGCGGGGGCCGCGATCTACGAGCAGTACTTC; CDR3: CASSVDAGAAIYEQYF; J: TRBJ2-7; size: -; D: -; V: TRBV9
DNA: TGCAGTGCTAGAGATTTTCGGAGGTTGAACACTGAAGCTTTCTTT; CDR3: CSARDFRRLNTEAFF; J: TRBJ1-1; size: many; D: -; V: TRBV20-1
DNA: TGTGCCAGCTCACAAACCGGCGGGGAATCCGGCTACACCTTC; CDR3: CASSQTGGESGYTF; J: TRBJ1-2; size: few; D: -; V: TRBV18
DNA: TGCAGTGCTAGATTACGGGGAAACACCGGGGAGCTGTTTTTT; CDR3: CSARLRGNTGELFF; J: TRBJ2-2; size: many; D: -; V: TRBV20-1
DNA: TGTGCCAGCAGTTACGATGGGGCACGGGGCGGGACCCAGTACTTC; CDR3: CASSYDGARGGTQYF; J: TRBJ2-5; size: many; D: -; V: TRBV6-5
DNA: TGCAGCGTCCCCGGACAGGTTTCGGGGTTGACCACTGAAGCTTTCTTT; CDR3: CSVPGQVSGLTTEAFF; J: TRBJ1-1; size: many; D: TRBD1; V: TRBV29-1
DNA: TGCAGTGCTAAGAGCACAGATACGCAGTATTTT; CDR3: CSAKSTDTQYF; J: TRBJ2-3; size: many; D: -; V: TRBV20-1
DNA: TGTGCCAGCAGCTTATCCCAGAAGACAGCCTCTGGAAACACCATATATTTT; CDR3: CASSLSQKTASGNTIYF; J: TRBJ1-3; size: many; D: -; V: TRBV5-6
DNA: TGCGCCAGCAGAGCGCTTTACAGGGAAGCCGGTGGCTACACCTTC; CDR3: CASRALYREAGGYTF; J: TRBJ1-2; size: many; D: -; V: TRBV4-1
DNA: TGTGCCAGCAGTGGGGGCGCGGGCAAAAAAATTCAGTACTTC; CDR3: CASSGGAGKKIQYF; J: TRBJ2-4; size: many; D: -; V: TRBV28
DNA: TGTGCCACCCTTCGGGACAGGGCGAACACTGAAGCTTTCTTT; CDR3: CATLRDRANTEAFF; J: TRBJ1-1; size: many; D: TRBD1; V: TRBV5-5
DNA: TGTGCCAGCAGCTTAACGCCCATCGTGGGAAGAGGGGGCTACACCTTC; CDR3: CASSLTPIVGRGGYTF; J: TRBJ1-2; size: many; D: -; V: TRBV7-3
DNA: TGCAGTGCTGAATCTAGCGGGACGTGGGAGACCCAGTACTTC; CDR3: CSAESSGTWETQYF; J: TRBJ2-5; size: many; D: TRBD2; V: TRBV20-1
DNA: TGCGCCAGCAGCTTGGTCGCGGAGATCTACGAGCAGTACTTC; CDR3: CASSLVAEIYEQYF; J: TRBJ2-7; size: many; D: -; V: TRBV5-1
DNA: TGTGCCAGCAGTGACGGACAGGGTTCACCCCTCCACTTT; CDR3: CASSDGQGSPLHF; J: TRBJ1-6; size: -; D: TRBD1; V: TRBV2
DNA: TGCAGCGTTGAAGTGGGACAGGGGGCTGACTACGAGCAGTACTTC; CDR3: CSVEVGQGADYEQYF; J: TRBJ2-7; size: many; D: TRBD1; V: TRBV29-1
DNA: TGTGCCAGCAGCGTAGCGGCTCTAAAAACCGATACGCAGTATTTT; CDR3: CASSVAALKTDTQYF; J: TRBJ2-3; size: many; D: -; V: TRBV9
DNA: TGTGCCAGCAGGAGGACACCCAGCTCCTACAATGAGCAGTTCTTC; CDR3: CASRRTPSSYNEQFF; J: TRBJ2-1; size: many; D: -; V: TRBV5-6
DNA: TGTGCCAGCAGTTACTTAGGGGGACATTCCTACAATGAGCAGTTCTTC; CDR3: CASSYLGGHSYNEQFF; J: TRBJ2-1; size: few; D: -; V: TRBV6-5
DNA: TGCGCCAGCGTTTCCAGCGGGGCCTACAATGAGCAGTTCTTC; CDR3: CASVSSGAYNEQFF; J: TRBJ2-1; size: many; D: TRBD2; V: TRBV5-1
DNA: TGCAGTGCATCCTCCGGGACTAGAATTCACAATGAGCAGTTCTTC; CDR3: CSASSGTRIHNEQFF; J: TRBJ2-1; size: -; D: TRBD2; V: TRBV20-1
DNA: TGTGCCAGCAGTTCCAGCGAGACGCAGTATTTT; CDR3: CASSSSETQYF; J: TRBJ2-3; size: many; D: -; V: TRBV6-5
DNA: TGCGCCAGCAGCGTAGGGACAGGGTACAATGAGCAGTTCTTC; CDR3: CASSVGTGYNEQFF; J: TRBJ2-1; size: many; D: TRBD1; V: TRBV5-1
DNA: TGTGCCAGCAGTGCTCCGCTTACCGGGACAGACAATGAGCAGTTCTTC; CDR3: CASSAPLTGTDNEQFF; J: TRBJ2-1; size: many; D: TRBD1; V: TRBV9
DNA: TGTGCCAGCAGTTTGAGACAGGGTGATGGCTACACCTTC; CDR3: CASSLRQGDGYTF; J: TRBJ1-2; size: many; D: TRBD1; V: TRBV28
DNA: TGCAGTGCTAGCGGCGGGGCGACAGATACGCAGTATTTT; CDR3: CSASGGATDTQYF; J: TRBJ2-3; size: many; D: -; V: TRBV20-1
DNA: TGCAGCTTCCGACAGGAAAGCACAGATACGCAGTATTTT; CDR3: CSFRQESTDTQYF; J: TRBJ2-3; size: many; D: -; V: TRBV29-1
DNA: TGTGCCAGCAGTCGGGCGGGACTAGCGGGGACCCCGCTAGGGGATGAGCAGTTCTTC; CDR3: CASSRAGLAGTPLGDEQFF; J: TRBJ2-1; size: many; D: TRBD2; V: TRBV6-6
DNA: TGTGCCAGCAGAGGGACAGGGCACTACGAGCAGTACTTC; CDR3: CASRGTGHYEQYF; J: TRBJ2-7; size: many; D: TRBD1; V: TRBV6-1
DNA: TGTGCCAGCAGCCACGGGAGGGGAGAGACTGAAAAACTGTTTTTT; CDR3: CASSHGRGETEKLFF; J: TRBJ1-4; size: -; D: -; V: TRBV12-3/TRBV12-4
DNA: TGTGCCAGCAGCCCAGACCCTGGGAAACCTGAAGCTTTCTTT; CDR3: CASSPDPGKPEAFF; J: TRBJ1-1; size: few; D: -; V: TRBV7-9
DNA: TGTGCCAGCAGTTTAGGGGGCAGCAATCAGCCCCAGCATTTT; CDR3: CASSLGGSNQPQHF; J: TRBJ1-5; size: many; D: -; V: TRBV27
DNA: TGCAGTGCGAAGACAGGGCCCAGTAGAGAGACCCAGTACTTC; CDR3: CSAKTGPSRETQYF; J: TRBJ2-5; size: many; D: TRBD1; V: TRBV20-1
DNA: TGTGCCAGCGGGAGGGGGAGTCAGCCCCAGCATTTT; CDR3: CASGRGSQPQHF; J: TRBJ1-5; size: many; D: -; V: TRBV9
DNA: TGCAGTGCCTGCGGCGGGGGCACAGATACGCAGTATTTT; CDR3: CSACGGGTDTQYF; J: TRBJ2-3; size: many; D: -; V: TRBV20-1
DNA: TGTGCCATCACCCCGACAGAAACTTATGAGCAGTTCTTC; CDR3: CAITPTETYEQFF; J: TRBJ2-1; size: many; D: -; V: TRBV10-3
DNA: TGTGCCAGCAGCCCCCCCGGGGGCGGTGACTATGGCTACACCTTC; CDR3: CASSPPGGGDYGYTF; J: TRBJ1-2; size: few; D: -; V: TRBV7-9
DNA: TGTGCCAGCAGCTTGCCCCGGGCAGCGGCCCGGACCACCGGGGAGCTGTTTTTT; CDR3: CASSLPRAAARTTGELFF; J: TRBJ2-2; size: many; D: -; V: TRBV5-6
DNA: TGTGCCATCAAGGGGGACAGGCAGGATCAGCCCCAGCATTTT; CDR3: CAIKGDRQDQPQHF; J: TRBJ1-5; size: many; D: TRBD1; V: TRBV10-3
DNA: TGTGCCAGCAGTTCAATAGCCAATGAGCAGTTCTTC; CDR3: CASSSIANEQFF; J: TRBJ2-1; size: -; D: -; V: TRBV6-2/TRBV6-3
DNA: TGCGCCAGCAGCGGGGGACAAAAGGGCACTGAAGCTTTCTTT; CDR3: CASSGGQKGTEAFF; J: TRBJ1-1; size: many; D: -; V: TRBV5-1